Presented here are 12 T cell receptor beta chains from one specimen sequenced in a study of T-cell memory formation after mild COVID-19. TCRdb redid the calling of the 5' RACE reads with MiXCR, one entry per CDR3 protein. Altogether 250,000 to 300,000 distinct CDR3 sequences are present, 16% being singletons, with the ten largest covering approximately 25%. Material for sequencing was PBMCs or a T cell subset sorted from them (not recorded which). The receptors originated from a man between 18 and 29 years old who had mild COVID-19 (a few samples of this study predate the infection). Cell type and time point are not known.

This clonotype was seen a few times. V gene TRBV6-5 combines with J gene TRBJ1-1; D is ambiguous. The length of the CDR3 is 12 residues. V lost 6 bases, J lost 3 bases, and 8 bases lay in between. The germline V gene has CDR1 MNHEY and CDR2 SVGAGI. CDR3 sequence reads: CASRRAYTEAFF. The CDR3 DNA reads as TGTGCCAGCAGGAGGGCGTACACTGAAGCTTTCTTT.

Ten or more counts support this clonotype. The chain uses TRBV12-3 or TRBV12-4 and TRBJ1-1, with D perhaps matching TRBD1 (5 bases). The V gene lost 7 bases and the J gene lost 4 bases, with 10 bases spanning the gap. This CDR3 is built from 12 residues. This chain's CDR3 is CASTLQGTEAFF. The DNA for the CDR3 is TGTGCCAGCACTCTTCAGGGCACTGAAGCTTTCTTT.

The chain employs TRBV7-2 and TRBJ2-7, with 7 positions matching TRBD2. The CDR3 is made up of 14 amino acids. V shed 4 bases and J 3 bases; nucleotides not matched to a gene: 6. CDR1 and CDR2 from the germline V gene are SGHTA and FQGNSA. CDR3 residues: CASSSLGGYYEQYV. The CDR3 region has the DNA TGTGCCAGCAGCTCCCTCGGGGGGTACTACGAGCAGTACGTC.

This clonotype was observed at least ten times. The rearrangement links TRBV6-6 to TRBJ2-2; D is unclear. Per the germline V gene, CDR1 is MNHNY and CDR2 is SVGAGI (reference sequence). CDR3 size: 13 residues. Between the trimmed V and J ends, which lost 3 bases and 6 bases, there was a span of 8 bases. CDR3 in amino acids: CASSYLTAGELFF. The CDR3 nucleotides read TGTGCCAGCAGTTATCTTACAGCCGGGGAGCTGTTTTTT.

V is TRBV9 and J is TRBJ2-1; TRBD2 matches at 13 bases. Looked up from germline, CDR1 is SGDLS and CDR2 is YYNGEE. This CDR3 spans 14 amino acids. V lost 4 bases, J lost 9 bases, and 4 bases stayed unmatched. CDR3 in DNA: TGTGCCAGCAGCCCCGGGACTAGCGGGGTTGAGCAGTTCTTC. It translates to CASSPGTSGVEQFF.

This clonotype was detected a few times. The chain couples TRBV7-9 to TRBJ2-4; TRBD1 matches 7 bases. The CDR3 sequence is 16 residues long. Unmatched junction bases numbered 9, after V lost 6 bases and J lost 1 base. Germline CDR1 reads SEHNR; CDR2 reads FQNEAQ (reference sequence). The CDR3 spells CASSLTGVYAKNIQYF. The DNA for the CDR3 is TGTGCCAGCAGTCTAACAGGGGTATACGCCAAAAACATTCAGTACTTC.

The sample holds a few counts of this clonotype. The chain couples TRBV7-3 to TRBJ2-6, with TRBD2 identical over 15 bases. The CDR3 extends over 20 amino acids. V shed 2 bases, J shed 2 bases, and the junction held 7 bases outside the gene matches. Germline V gives CDR1 SGHTA, CDR2 FQGTGA. The CDR3 DNA follows: TGTGCCAGCAGCTTACGCGGGACTAGCGGGGGGAGCACTGGGGCCAACGTCCTGACTTTC. It specifies CASSLRGTSGGSTGANVLTF.

The rearrangement joins TRBV21-1 to TRBJ2-7; TRBD1, the table's D call, lacks a check against the DNA. TRBV21-1 counts as a pseudogene. This CDR3 contains 13 residues. The CDR3 reads CASRGQGRYEQYV. The CDR3 DNA is TGTGCCAGCAGGGGACAGGGGAGATACGAGCAGTACGTC.

This clonotype has a count of ten or more. This chain uses TRBV7-6 with TRBJ1-5, with D unclear. The V gene lost 5 bases and the J gene lost 0 bases, with 8 bases spanning the gap. The germline V gene has CDR1 SGHVS and CDR2 FNYEAQ. The length of the CDR3 is 14 residues. The CDR3: CASSPGYSNQPQHF. The CDR3 coding sequence is TGTGCCAGCAGCCCGGGATATAGCAATCAGCCCCAGCATTTT.

The chain recombines TRBV18 with TRBJ1-6; D not resolved. Trimming shortened V by 6 bases and J by 10 bases, and 16 bases separated the two germline ends. Germline V gene data show CDR1 as KGHSH and CDR2 as LQKENI. CDR3 length equals 14 residues. CDR3 amino acids: CASSREDKESPLHF. In DNA form, the CDR3 reads TGTGCCAGCTCCCGAGAAGATAAGGAGTCACCCCTCCACTTT.

The chain is built from TRBV12-5 and TRBJ1-1; D is possibly TRBD1 (5 bases). The germline CDR1 and CDR2 sequences are LGHNT and FRNRAP. This CDR3 has 15 amino acids. Trimming removed 0 bases from V and 1 base from J, with 9 bases in between. CDR3 bases: TGTGCTAGTGGTTTGGTAACAGGAAGGAACACTGAAGCTTTCTTT. Protein product: CASGLVTGRNTEAFF. The full variable domain, in which reference TRBV12-5 and TRBJ1-1 provide the parts outside the CDR3, is DARVTQTPRHKVTEMGQEVTMRCQPILGHNTVFWYRQTMMQGLELLAYFRNRAPLDDSGMPKDRFSAEMPDATLATLKIQPSEPRDSAVYFCASGLVTGRNTEAFFGQGTRLTVV.

The chain couples TRBV6-2 or TRBV6-3 to TRBJ1-1, with D maybe TRBD1 (6 bases). The V and J ends lost 8 bases and 7 bases respectively, with 17 bases between them. This CDR3 is built from 13 residues. Germline CDR1 reads MNHEY; CDR2 reads SVGEGT. The CDR3 coding sequence is TGTGCCAGCCGGCCTCAGGGGCGATATGAAGCTTTCTTT. Residues: CASRPQGRYEAFF.